Sequencing of this T cell receptor (beta chain) was carried out in a study of control samples from healthy donors and cancer patients. The CDR3 runs to 12 residues. CDR1 and CDR2 (germline): SQVTM, ANQGSEA. V was trimmed by 6 bases and J by 0 bases, leaving 9 bases between them. Generated by immunoSEQ multiplex PCR, the TCRdb table keeps only in-frame clones and is missing some. This table holds about 120,000 clones, over 85% found once. The chain recombines TRBV29-1 with TRBJ2-7, with D possibly TRBD2 on 6 matching bases. Sequencing used blood. This receptor was taken from a man younger than 40 in good health. The CDR3 region is CSVAGASYEQYF. CDR3 nucleotides: TGCAGCGTAGCGGGCGCCTCCTACGAGCAGTACTTC.